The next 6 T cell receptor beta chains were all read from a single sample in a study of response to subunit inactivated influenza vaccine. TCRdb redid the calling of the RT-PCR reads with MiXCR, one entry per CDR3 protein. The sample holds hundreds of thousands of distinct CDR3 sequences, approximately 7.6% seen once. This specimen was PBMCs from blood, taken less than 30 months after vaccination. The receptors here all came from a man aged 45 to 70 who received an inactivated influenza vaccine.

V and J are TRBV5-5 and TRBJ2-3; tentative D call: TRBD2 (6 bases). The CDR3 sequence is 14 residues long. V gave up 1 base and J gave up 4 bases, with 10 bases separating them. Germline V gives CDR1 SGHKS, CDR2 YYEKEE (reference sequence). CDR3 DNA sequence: TGTGCCAGCAGCTTGATGGGGGGTTCAGATACGCAGTATTTT. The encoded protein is CASSLMGGSDTQYF. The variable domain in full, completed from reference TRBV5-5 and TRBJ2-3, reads DAGVTQSPTHLIKTRGQQVTLRCSPISGHKSVSWYQQVLGQGPQFIFQYYEKEERGRGNFPDRFSARQFPNYSSELNVNALLLGDSALYLCASSLMGGSDTQYFGPGTRLTVL.

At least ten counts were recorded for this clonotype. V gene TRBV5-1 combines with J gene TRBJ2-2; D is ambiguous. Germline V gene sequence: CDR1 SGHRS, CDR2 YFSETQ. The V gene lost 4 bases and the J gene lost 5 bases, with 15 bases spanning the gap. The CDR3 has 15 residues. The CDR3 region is CASSPTVGRTGELFF. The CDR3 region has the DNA TGCGCCAGCAGCCCTACGGTCGGGCGGACCGGGGAGCTGTTTTTT.

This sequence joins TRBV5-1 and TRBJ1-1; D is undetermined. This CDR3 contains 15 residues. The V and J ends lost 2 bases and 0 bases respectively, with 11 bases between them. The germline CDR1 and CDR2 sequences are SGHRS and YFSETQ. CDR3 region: CASSLRTDLNTEAFF. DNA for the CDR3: TGCGCCAGCAGCTTACGGACGGACCTGAACACTGAAGCTTTCTTT.

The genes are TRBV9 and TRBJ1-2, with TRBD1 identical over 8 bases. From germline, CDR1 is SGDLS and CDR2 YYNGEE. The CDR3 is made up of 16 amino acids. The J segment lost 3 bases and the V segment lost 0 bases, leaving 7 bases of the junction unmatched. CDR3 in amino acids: CASSVGPTGVDYGYTF. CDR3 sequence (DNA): TGTGCCAGCAGCGTAGGCCCGACAGGGGTGGACTATGGCTACACCTTC.

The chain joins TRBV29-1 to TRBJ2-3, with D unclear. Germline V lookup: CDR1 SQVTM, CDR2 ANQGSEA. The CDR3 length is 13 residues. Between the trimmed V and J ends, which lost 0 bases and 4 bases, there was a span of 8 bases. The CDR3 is CSVEELVADTQYF. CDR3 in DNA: TGCAGCGTTGAAGAATTAGTTGCAGATACGCAGTATTTT.

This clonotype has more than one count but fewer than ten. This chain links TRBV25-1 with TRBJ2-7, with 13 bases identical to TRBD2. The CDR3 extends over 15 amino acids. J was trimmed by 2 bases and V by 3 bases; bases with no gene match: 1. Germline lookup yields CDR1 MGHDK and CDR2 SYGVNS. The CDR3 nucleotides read TGTGCCAGCAGTGACGGACTAGCGGGAGCCTACGAGCAGTACTTC. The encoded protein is CASSDGLAGAYEQYF.